Listed below are T cell receptor beta chains from one sample, sequenced in a study of shared clonotypes between healthy human individuals. Using immunoSEQ multiplex PCR, the repertoire was profiled, and TCRdb retains in-frame clones only, with some absent. Among over 850,000 clones listed, 78% were seen once. Sequenced input: memory CD4+ T cells from PBMCs. The receptors come from a young man in good health. Some clones in this sample may be carry-over from other donors' samples. CDR3s include the opening cysteine and the closing phenylalanine or tryptophan. A D gene is named only where the DNA matches it firmly. Expanded clones are given a class, and other clones once, few, many or no size at all.

d_call,j_call,clone_size,v_call,cdr3_nt,cdr3_aa
TRBD2,TRBJ2-3,NA,TRBV11-3,TGTGCCAGCAGCTTAGCGGGAGGATTGGATACGCAGTATTTT,CASSLAGGLDTQYF
TRBD1,TRBJ1-5,NA,TRBV6-1,TGTGCCAGCAGTGCTGCGACAGGGCTTAATCAGCCCCAGCATTTT,CASSAATGLNQPQHF
NA,TRBJ2-1,NA,TRBV28,TGTGCCAGCAGTTCGTTAAAGTTTGAGCAGTTCTTC,CASSSLKFEQFF
NA,TRBJ1-6,NA,TRBV10-3,TGTGCCATCAGTGAGTCTTATGGTTCACCCCTCCACTTT,CAISESYGSPLHF
NA,TRBJ1-5,NA,TRBV28,TGTGCCAGCAGTTTATTAGGCCCCGCGGTCAATCAGCCCCAGCATTTT,CASSLLGPAVNQPQHF
NA,TRBJ1-4,few,TRBV5-1,TGCGCCAGCAGCTTGGCCTTCGAAACTCTGTTTTTT,CASSLAFETLFF
NA,TRBJ2-5,once,TRBV7-9,TGTGCCAGCACCCCTTCTACCGGGACTCAAGAGACCCAGTACTTC,CASTPSTGTQETQYF
NA,TRBJ2-5,NA,TRBV6-5,TGTGCCAGCAGTTACGAAGCAGGGCCTTTGGAGACCCAGTACTTC,CASSYEAGPLETQYF
NA,TRBJ2-3,NA,TRBV5-1,TGCGCCAGCAGCTTAGGGGGTACTGGAGATACGCAGTATTTT,CASSLGGTGDTQYF
NA,TRBJ2-1,NA,TRBV4-3,TGCGCCAGCAGCCAAGAGCGGTCGGCTTCCTACAATGAGCAGTTCTTC,CASSQERSASYNEQFF
NA,TRBJ2-1,NA,TRBV29-1,TGCAGCTCGGGACCGTACAATGAGCAGTTCTTC,CSSGPYNEQFF
NA,TRBJ1-3,NA,TRBV7-9,TGTGCCAGCAGCCTAGGGGGGACTGGAAACACCATATATTTT,CASSLGGTGNTIYF
NA,TRBJ2-3,NA,TRBV7-3,TGTGCCAGCAGCCCGGGTTGGAAGGCGAGTACGCAGTATTTT,CASSPGWKASTQYF
NA,TRBJ2-1,NA,TRBV10-3,TGTGCCATCAGTGACGCGAGGGGCAACAATGAGCAGTTCTTC,CAISDARGNNEQFF
NA,TRBJ1-1,NA,TRBV6-5,TGTGCCAGCAGTTACTCTAGGCGCGGGAACACTGAAGCTTTCTTT,CASSYSRRGNTEAFF
NA,TRBJ1-1,NA,TRBV19,TGTGCCAGTAGTTTGGAGGGGCCCACAACCACTGAAGCTTTCTTT,CASSLEGPTTTEAFF
NA,TRBJ2-7,NA,TRBV7-2,TGTGCCAGCAGCTTAAGAGGGTCGAGCGGACAAGCCTACGAGCAGTACTTC,CASSLRGSSGQAYEQYF
NA,TRBJ2-4,NA,TRBV9,TGTGCCAGCAGCGTAGACGGCCGACCCAAAAACATTCAGTACTTC,CASSVDGRPKNIQYF
NA,TRBJ2-7,once,TRBV2,TGTGCCAGCAGGACCGGGGGGCAAAGCTCCTACGAGCAGTACTTC,CASRTGGQSSYEQYF
NA,TRBJ2-4,NA,TRBV6-1,TGTGCCAGCAGTGCTTGGGGAGGAGATTCCCTAGCCAAAAACATTCAGTACTTC,CASSAWGGDSLAKNIQYF
NA,TRBJ1-5,once,TRBV18,TGTGCCAGCTCACCTGGACAAAATAATCAGCCCCAGCATTTT,CASSPGQNNQPQHF
NA,TRBJ2-7,NA,TRBV7-2,TGTGCCAGCAGCTTAGCGGGGGGCAGGTACGAGCAGTACTTC,CASSLAGGRYEQYF
NA,TRBJ2-1,NA,TRBV6-5,TGTGCCAGCAGTTACTCGAAGGGGGTCCTCTACAATGAGCAGTTCTTC,CASSYSKGVLYNEQFF